Below, 21 T cell receptor beta chains from the same sample are listed, as sequenced in a study of blood T cell repertoires in COVID-19. Clones were sequenced by immunoSEQ multiplex PCR, and TCRdb holds only the in-frame ones, with some missing. Among about 38,000 clones listed, around 74% were seen once. Sequencing used peripheral blood. These receptors all come from a man in his 70s with COVID-19, enrolled during active disease.

J is TRBJ2-1 and V is TRBV7-3; D gene ambiguous. The germline V gene encodes CDR1 SGHTA and CDR2 FQGTGA. The CDR3 length is 15 residues. Between the trimmed V and J ends, which lost 5 bases and 2 bases, there was a span of 13 bases. The CDR3 sequence is CASSPPQYPYNEQFF. The CDR3 nucleotides are TGTGCCAGCAGCCCCCCGCAGTACCCCTACAATGAGCAGTTCTTC.

The chain is built from TRBV6-6 and TRBJ1-3; D gene ambiguous. CDR1 is MNHNY, CDR2 SVGAGI, per germline (reference sequence). The CDR3 is made up of 15 amino acids. Trimming shortened V by 5 bases and J by 2 bases, and 13 bases separated the two germline ends. The CDR3 spells CASSQQIMAGNTIYF. CDR3 nucleotide sequence: TGTGCCAGCAGTCAACAGATAATGGCTGGAAACACCATATATTTT.

This chain links TRBV11-2 with TRBJ1-1; 8 bases line up with TRBD1. This CDR3 contains 12 residues. The trim removed 6 bases at V and 7 bases at J, leaving 4 bases unmatched. CDR1 is SGHAT and CDR2 is FQNNGV in the germline V gene. In DNA, the CDR3 is TGTGCCAGCAGACGAGGACAGGGTGAAGCTTTCTTT. Amino acid sequence: CASRRGQGEAFF.

The chain combines TRBV19 with TRBJ1-1; D uncertain. Germline V gene lookup returns CDR1 LNHDA and CDR2 SQIVND (reference sequence). Trimming removed 7 bases from V and 1 base from J, with 4 bases in between. The CDR3 covers 11 residues. The CDR3 DNA reads TGTGCCAGTATAAAGAACACTGAAGCTTTCTTT. Translating it yields CASIKNTEAFF.

The chain employs TRBV13 and TRBJ2-3; 8 bases are shared with TRBD2. CDR3 length: 14 amino acids. Germline CDR1 PRHDT, CDR2 FYEKMQ (reference sequence). After removal of 5 bases from V and 1 base from J, the junction contained 2 bases not matched to a gene. The CDR3 nucleotides are TGTGCCAGCAGCCTTAGCGGGGGCACAGATACGCAGTATTTT. Its translation is CASSLSGGTDTQYF.

This CDR3 reads CASSLGRGRVYEQYF. CDR3 nucleotides: TGTGCCAGCAGCTTAGGGCGGGGTCGGGTCTACGAGCAGTACTTC. The chain recombines TRBV7-9 with TRBJ2-7; maybe TRBD2 (6 bases). The CDR3 has 15 residues. Germline V gene lookup returns CDR1 SEHNR and CDR2 FQNEAQ (reference sequence). V was shortened by 1 base and J by 3 bases, with 13 bases between the two germline ends.

This sequence joins TRBV5-1 and TRBJ1-1; D gene uncertain. With 0 bases removed from V and 5 bases from J, the gap between germline ends came to 11 bases. The CDR3 covers 14 residues. CDR1 and CDR2 from the germline V gene are SGHRS and YFSETQ. As DNA, the CDR3 is TGCGCCAGCAGCTTGGTTCTGGCATCGACTGAAGCTTTCTTT. It encodes CASSLVLASTEAFF.

The chain combines TRBV5-6 with TRBJ1-4; 9 bases map to TRBD1. The CDR3 has 18 amino acids. CDR1 and CDR2 from the germline V gene are SGHDT and YYEEEE. The V gene end was trimmed by 1 base and the J gene end by 2 bases; junction bases not matched to a gene: 9. CDR3 coding DNA: TGTGCCAGCAGCTTGTTCGGGACAGGGAGTCTGACTAATGAAAAACTGTTTTTT. As protein: CASSLFGTGSLTNEKLFF.

This rearrangement joins TRBV30 to TRBJ1-1, with 8 bases that match TRBD1. The trim removed 2 bases at V and 5 bases at J, leaving 7 bases unmatched. The CDR3 is 14 amino acids. Per germline, CDR1 GTSNPN and CDR2 SVGIG (reference sequence). The CDR3 coding sequence is TGTGCCTGGAGTCTCACAGGGGGGTCGACTGAAGCTTTCTTT. Protein sequence: CAWSLTGGSTEAFF.

This clone was observed a handful of times. The chain joins TRBV5-8 to TRBJ1-2; D ambiguous. V was pared by 3 bases and J by 5 bases, with 5 bases between. Per the germline V gene, CDR1 is SGHTS and CDR2 is YDEGEE. This CDR3 comprises 11 residues. The CDR3 reads CASSSPYGYTF. The CDR3 DNA follows: TGTGCCAGCAGCTCCCCGTATGGCTACACCTTC.

The gene calls are TRBV5-8 and TRBJ2-3, with TRBD1 as a possible D gene (7 bases). The CDR3 sequence is 16 residues long. V was pared by 4 bases and J by 2 bases, with 17 bases between. Germline CDR1 is SGHTS and CDR2 is YDEGEE. The CDR3 nucleotides are TGTGCCAGCAGCCGCTTGCGGGGACAGAACACAGATACGCAGTATTTT. This translates into CASSRLRGQNTDTQYF.

This chain joins TRBV29-1 and TRBJ2-1; D is possibly TRBD1 (5 bases). The germline gives CDR1 SQVTM, CDR2 ANQGSEA. With 6 bases removed from V and 7 bases from J, the gap between germline ends came to 7 bases. This CDR3 contains 10 residues. The CDR3 reads CSVQVNEQFF. The CDR3 nucleotides read TGCAGCGTACAGGTAAATGAGCAGTTCTTC.

The chain is built from TRBV7-2 and TRBJ1-1; D is possibly TRBD1 (5 bases). Germline CDR1 and CDR2: SGHTA and FQGNSA. The CDR3 has 13 residues. V lost 3 bases and J 5 bases, leaving 10 bases between the germline ends. The CDR3 loop reads CASSLQGRTEAFF. DNA of the CDR3: TGTGCCAGCAGCTTGCAGGGAAGGACTGAAGCTTTCTTT. Variable domain in full (rest from reference TRBV7-2 and TRBJ1-1): GAGVSQSPSNKVTEKGKDVELRCDPISGHTALYWYRQSLGQGLEFLIYFQGNSAPDKSGLPSDRFSAERTGGSVSTLTIQRTQQEDSAVYLCASSLQGRTEAFFGQGTRLTVV.

The chain recombines TRBV5-1 with TRBJ1-2; 7 nucleotides line up with TRBD1. V shed 0 bases and J 4 bases; nucleotides not matched to a gene: 3. Germline CDR1 is SGHRS and CDR2 is YFSETQ. This CDR3 has 14 amino acids. DNA of the CDR3: TGCGCCAGCAGCTTGGGACAGGGTTCCTATGGCTACACCTTC. It specifies CASSLGQGSYGYTF.

In its sample, this clone was seen once. The J gene is TRBJ1-2, the V gene TRBV28; 10 bases agree with TRBD1. Trimming took 4 bases from V and 2 from J; bases not matched to a gene: 10. Germline V lookup: CDR1 MDHEN, CDR2 SYDVKM. CDR3 length: 17 amino acids. In DNA form, the CDR3 reads TGTGCCAGCAGTTGGACCGGGACAGGGGTTAACAACTATGGCTACACCTTC. It yields the protein CASSWTGTGVNNYGYTF.

The V and J genes are TRBV25-1 and TRBJ1-2; D remains ambiguous. The CDR3 covers 13 residues. The germline gives CDR1 MGHDK, CDR2 SYGVNS. The V end was cut by 7 bases, the J end by 3 bases, with 12 bases between. CDR3 in amino acids: CASTTPGDYGYTF. CDR3 DNA: TGTGCCAGCACCACGCCCGGGGACTATGGCTACACCTTC.

This clone showed up just a few times. The chain is built from TRBV24-1 and TRBJ1-3; 7 nucleotides align to TRBD1. Losses at the gene ends were 8 bases for V and 3 bases for J; bases not matched to a gene: 3. The germline V gene has CDR1 KGHDR and CDR2 SFDVKD. The CDR3 sequence is 13 residues long. CDR3 sequence reads: CATNDRDGNTIYF. The CDR3 DNA reads as TGTGCCACCAACGACAGGGATGGAAACACCATATATTTT.

The chain is built from TRBV6-5 and TRBJ1-1, with a possible D match to TRBD1 (5 bases). The CDR3 consists of 12 residues. Trimming pared 6 bases from V and 11 bases from J, leaving 16 bases between. Germline V gene data show CDR1 as MNHEY and CDR2 as SVGAGI. CDR3 amino acids: CASRRDFPSAFF. As DNA, the CDR3 is TGTGCCAGCAGACGGGACTTCCCTAGCGCTTTCTTT.

Of note for this clone: Its ends do not fully match the called genes, so a read error is possible. The J gene is TRBJ1-2, the V gene TRBV28, with D perhaps TRBD1 (6 bases). Germline V lookup: CDR1 MDHEN, CDR2 SYDVKM. This CDR3 has 13 residues. The DNA of the CDR3 is TGTGCCGGCAGTTCGGACAGTAACTATGGCTACACCTTC. Translating gives CAGSSDSNYGYTF.

In this sample, this clone turned up once. The V and J genes are TRBV5-4 and TRBJ2-7, with TRBD2 identical over 9 bases. CDR1 and CDR2 (germline): SGHNT, YYREEE (reference sequence). The length of the CDR3 is 17 residues. V gave up 4 bases and J gave up 0 bases; unmatched junction bases: 11. The CDR3: CASSMTFRSGSSYEQYF. CDR3 DNA: TGTGCCAGCAGCATGACCTTCCGTAGCGGGAGCTCCTACGAGCAGTACTTC. Full variable domain (remainder filled in from reference TRBV5-4 and TRBJ2-7): ETGVTQSPTHLIKTRGQQVTLRCSSQSGHNTVSWYQQALGQGPQFIFQYYREEENGRGNFPPRFSGLQFPNYSSELNVNALELDDSALYLCASSMTFRSGSSYEQYFGPGTRLTVT.

V usage is TRBV18 and J usage is TRBJ2-1; D call uncertain. The germline gives CDR1 KGHSH, CDR2 LQKENI. V gave up 3 bases and J gave up 0 bases, with 9 bases separating them. The length of the CDR3 is 15 residues. The CDR3 DNA is TGTGCCAGCTCACCGGAGATTCTCTCCTACAATGAGCAGTTCTTC. Amino acids: CASSPEILSYNEQFF.